This note documents a single T cell receptor beta chain sequence. Its antigen is still unknown. This was a deep-level run. TCRdb's table, derived via immunoSEQ multiplex PCR, lists solely in-frame clones and lacks some. The sample lists some 580,000 clones, around 97% occurring once. This specimen belongs to a study of shared clonotypes between healthy human individuals. Points from the study as a whole: The study found lower generation probabilities in non-shared clonotypes than in those shared by all four donors.

J lost 14 bases, V lost 4 bases, and 10 bases had no gene match. CDR1 is SGHRS and CDR2 is YFSETQ in the germline V gene. CDR3 length: 12 amino acids. This chain links TRBV5-1 with TRBJ2-3; TRBD2 matches 7 bases. Sequences were obtained from naive CD4+ T cells sorted from blood. Subset denoted: CD45RA+ positively selected. The TCR originated in a woman in her 30s in good health. CDR3 amino acids: CASSRERGSLYF. CDR3 DNA: TGCGCCAGCAGCCGGGAGCGGGGCTCTCTGTATTTT.